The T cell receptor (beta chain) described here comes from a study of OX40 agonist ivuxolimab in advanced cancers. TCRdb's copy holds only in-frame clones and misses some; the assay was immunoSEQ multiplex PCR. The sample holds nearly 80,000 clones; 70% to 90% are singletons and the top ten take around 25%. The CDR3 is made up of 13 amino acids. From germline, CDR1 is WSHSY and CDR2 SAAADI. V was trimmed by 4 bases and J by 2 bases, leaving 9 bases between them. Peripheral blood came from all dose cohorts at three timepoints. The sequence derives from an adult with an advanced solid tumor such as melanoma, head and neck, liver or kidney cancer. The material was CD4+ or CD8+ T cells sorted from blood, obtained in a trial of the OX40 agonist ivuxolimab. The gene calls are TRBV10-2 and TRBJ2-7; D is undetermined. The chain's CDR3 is CASSGARAYEQYF. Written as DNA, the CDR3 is TGCGCCAGCAGTGGGGCCCGGGCCTACGAGCAGTACTTC.